Presented here are 8 T cell receptor beta chains from one specimen sequenced in a study of OX40 agonist ivuxolimab in advanced cancers. Clones were read by immunoSEQ multiplex PCR, and TCRdb kept only the in-frame ones, dropping some. The table has approximately 57,000 clones, approximately 88% seen once; the top ten hold roughly 11%. Sequencing used CD4+ or CD8+ T cells sorted from blood, obtained in a trial of the OX40 agonist ivuxolimab. The source of these receptors is an adult with an advanced solid tumor such as melanoma, head and neck, liver or kidney cancer.

This rearrangement joins TRBV10-2 to TRBJ2-5; D remains unclear. This CDR3 spans 16 amino acids. The V gene lost 0 bases and the J gene lost 5 bases, with 16 bases spanning the gap. Per germline, CDR1 WSHSY and CDR2 SAAADI. The CDR3 loop reads CASSESKETLSETQYF. CDR3 sequence (DNA): TGCGCCAGCAGTGAGTCGAAAGAGACCCTCTCGGAGACCCAGTACTTC.

V is TRBV7-3 and J is TRBJ2-1, with D unresolved. V was trimmed by 5 bases and J by 4 bases, leaving 3 bases between them. CDR3 length equals 11 residues. Germline V gene lookup returns CDR1 SGHTA and CDR2 FQGTGA. The CDR3 spells CASSRYNEQFF. In DNA, the CDR3 is TGTGCCAGCAGCCGATACAATGAGCAGTTCTTC.

V and J are TRBV5-1 and TRBJ1-4, with 12 bases identical to TRBD1. Germline V gives CDR1 SGHRS, CDR2 YFSETQ. The CDR3 loop spans 18 amino acids. J gave up 4 bases and V 4 bases, and 11 bases lay outside the gene matches. This CDR3 is CASSLGPGQGAINEKLFF. In DNA form, the CDR3 reads TGCGCCAGCAGCCTGGGGCCGGGACAGGGGGCGATTAATGAAAAACTGTTTTTT.

The rearrangement uses TRBV11-2 and TRBJ2-2; no definite D call. CDR3 length: 10 amino acids. CDR1 is SGHAT and CDR2 is FQNNGV in the germline V gene. Trimming shortened V by 5 bases and J by 8 bases, and 3 bases separated the two germline ends. The DNA of the CDR3 is TGTGCCAGCAGCCGGGGGGAGCTGTTTTTT. It codes for CASSRGELFF.

This rearrangement joins TRBV27 to TRBJ2-1; 8 bases map to TRBD2. With V trimmed by 2 bases and J by 2 bases, 2 bases remained unmatched. This CDR3 spans 15 amino acids. Germline CDR1 and CDR2: MNHEY and SMNVEV (reference sequence). CDR3 amino acids: CASSLAGGTYNEQFF. CDR3 sequence (DNA): TGTGCCAGCAGTTTAGCGGGAGGAACCTACAATGAGCAGTTCTTC.

The chain couples TRBV7-3 to TRBJ2-1; 11 bases line up with TRBD2. The germline V gene has CDR1 SGHTA and CDR2 FQGTGA. The CDR3 has 15 amino acids. The V segment lost 3 bases and the J segment 4 bases; nucleotides outside the gene matches: 2. CDR3 in amino acids: CASSFGTSGYNEQFF. DNA for the CDR3: TGTGCCAGCAGCTTCGGGACTAGCGGTTACAATGAGCAGTTCTTC. Drawing the rest from reference TRBV7-3 and TRBJ2-1, the complete variable domain is GAGVSQTPSNKVTEKGKYVELRCDPISGHTALYWYRQSLGQGPEFLIYFQGTGAADDSGLPNDRFFAVRPEGSVSTLKIQRTERGDSAVYLCASSFGTSGYNEQFFGPGTRLTVL.

J is TRBJ2-1 and V is TRBV2, with 11 bases aligning to TRBD2. The V segment lost 10 bases and the J segment 6 bases; nucleotides outside the gene matches: 11. The CDR3 runs 15 residues. Germline assignment: CDR1 SNHLY and CDR2 FYNNEI. The CDR3 reads CATLRTSGSFNEQFF. In nucleotides, the CDR3 is TGTGCCACCCTACGGACTAGCGGGTCGTTCAATGAGCAGTTCTTC.

The chain carries TRBV9 and TRBJ2-3; D may be TRBD1 or TRBD2 (6 bases each). The germline CDR1 and CDR2 sequences are SGDLS and YYNGEE. The CDR3 has 14 amino acids. V was shortened by 0 bases and J by 4 bases, with 9 bases between the two germline ends. The CDR3 reads CASSVGGASDTQYF. CDR3 nucleotide sequence: TGTGCCAGCAGCGTAGGGGGGGCCTCAGATACGCAGTATTTT. The full variable domain, its missing parts supplied by reference TRBV9 and TRBJ2-3, is DSGVTQTPKHLITATGQRVTLRCSPRSGDLSVYWYQQSLDQGLQFLIQYYNGEERAKGNILERFSAQQFPDLHSELNLSSLELGDSALYFCASSVGGASDTQYFGPGTRLTVL.